One and the same sample provided the 23 T cell receptor beta chains below, sequenced in a study of post-analysis software for immune sequencing data. Study conclusions and caveats: In patients, five or six TRBV segments were more frequent than in controls, with TRBV5-6, TRBV5-1 and TRBV20-1 among them.

Unique molecular identifiers featured in each of the TCR beta cDNA libraries. In TCRdb, the PCR reads were re-called with MiXCR into one record per CDR3 protein. The sample records roughly 870,000 distinct CDR3 sequences, around 50% being singletons. Antigens for these TCRs are unknown. Sequenced material: blood. The receptors originated from a girl aged 5 to 17 with multiple sclerosis.

The rearrangement links TRBV5-1 to TRBJ2-6, with a possible D match to TRBD2 (6 bases). CDR1 is SGHRS, CDR2 YFSETQ, per germline. This CDR3 is 16 amino acids long. Trimming removed 3 bases at V and 0 bases at J, with 10 bases between. CDR3 residues: CASSSGVSSGANVLTF. DNA of the CDR3: TGCGCCAGCAGCTCGGGAGTGAGCTCTGGGGCCAACGTCCTGACTTTC.

The CDR3 here is CSVEDRPSYEQYF. The DNA of the CDR3 is TGCAGCGTTGAAGACAGGCCCTCCTACGAGCAGTACTTC. The chain carries TRBV29-1 and TRBJ2-7; D remains unclear. Deletions cut 0 bases from V and 0 bases from J, with 6 bases between. Per germline, CDR1 SQVTM and CDR2 ANQGSEA. This CDR3 contains 13 residues.

This clonotype was seen only a few times. CDR3 residues: CSVPSLGVRGVWIVYEQYF. DNA of the CDR3: TGCAGCGTTCCTTCTCTCGGAGTAAGGGGGGTATGGATTGTTTACGAGCAGTACTTC. This chain links TRBV29-1 with TRBJ2-7, with D perhaps TRBD1 or TRBD2 (6 bases each). This CDR3 has 19 amino acids. V dropped 5 bases and J dropped 4 bases, with 33 bases sitting between them. The germline V gene has CDR1 SQVTM and CDR2 ANQGSEA.

This clonotype turned up a few times. The V and J genes are TRBV29-1 and TRBJ1-4; D not certain. V gave up 7 bases and J gave up 7 bases, with 19 bases separating them. The V gene's germline CDR1 is SQVTM and CDR2 ANQGSEA. This CDR3 has 14 amino acids. The CDR3 DNA reads as TGCAGCGCTGGGAACAACCACGGGATTGAAAAACTGTTTTTT. Its protein is CSAGNNHGIEKLFF.

V gene TRBV29-1 combines with J gene TRBJ2-3; perhaps TRBD2 as D (6 bases). CDR3 length: 14 residues. Germline V CDR1 and CDR2: SQVTM, ANQGSEA. V dropped 6 bases and J dropped 3 bases, with 16 bases sitting between them. The CDR3 here is CSVLNPGTTDTQYF. As DNA, the CDR3 is TGCAGCGTCCTCAACCCCGGGACTACAGATACGCAGTATTTT.

This chain connects TRBV12-5 to TRBJ2-3; a weak D match, TRBD1 (6 bases). Germline-derived CDR1 and CDR2 are LGHNT and FRNRAP. The CDR3 totals 15 residues. The V end was cut by 3 bases, the J end by 1 base, with 11 bases between. The CDR3 reads CASGFGRGRTDTQYF. CDR3 bases: TGTGCTAGTGGTTTCGGCAGGGGACGCACAGATACGCAGTATTTT.

The gene calls are TRBV7-3 and TRBJ2-1; no reliable D call. CDR1 is SGHTA and CDR2 is FQGTGA in the germline V gene. The CDR3 runs to 13 residues. V was trimmed by 0 bases and J by 6 bases, leaving 6 bases between them. CDR3 DNA: TGTGCCAGCAGCTTAACAGCGCGCAATGAGCAGTTCTTC. It is translated as CASSLTARNEQFF. The complete variable domain, with remaining parts taken from reference TRBV7-3 and TRBJ2-1, reads GAGVSQTPSNKVTEKGKYVELRCDPISGHTALYWYRQSLGQGPEFLIYFQGTGAADDSGLPNDRFFAVRPEGSVSTLKIQRTERGDSAVYLCASSLTARNEQFFGPGTRLTVL.

This rearrangement joins TRBV29-1 to TRBJ2-5; possibly TRBD1 for D (6 bases). The tail of the sequence fits TRBJ1-2 better, so the J call may be wrong. In germline, CDR1 is SQVTM, CDR2 ANQGSEA. There are 15 residues in the CDR3. CDR3 sequence reads: CSAIRQPGADYGYTF. CDR3 DNA sequence: TGCAGCGCCATCCGGCAGCCGGGGGCGGACTATGGCTACACCTTC.

CDR3 residues: CASSDKVTSGAYEQFF. CDR3 coding DNA: TGTGCCAGCAGTGACAAAGTGACTAGCGGCGCTTATGAGCAGTTCTTC. This rearrangement joins TRBV6-1 to TRBJ2-1; the match to TRBD2 covers 9 bases. Germline CDR1 and CDR2: MNHNS and SASEGT. Trimming took 3 bases from V and 8 from J; bases not matched to a gene: 11. The CDR3 is 16 amino acids.

The V gene is TRBV7-9, the J gene TRBJ1-2, with D hard to call. This CDR3 region has 12 residues. Germline CDR1 and CDR2: SEHNR and FQNEAQ (reference sequence). With 5 bases removed from V and 7 bases from J, the gap between germline ends came to 11 bases. CDR3 residues: CASSPHGSGYTF. In nucleotides, the CDR3 is TGTGCCAGCAGCCCCCACGGGAGTGGCTACACCTTC.

This clonotype was seen only a few times. The rearrangement joins TRBV11-1 to TRBJ2-6; D gene ambiguous. This CDR3 has 14 amino acids. Trimming stripped 5 bases from V and 2 bases from J, with 7 bases between. From germline, CDR1 is SGHAT and CDR2 FQDESV (reference sequence). The CDR3 protein is CASSRRPGANVLTF. CDR3 nucleotides: TGTGCCAGCAGCAGACGTCCTGGGGCCAACGTCCTGACTTTC.

The chain employs TRBV5-1 and TRBJ2-3; D gene uncertain. The CDR3 runs 15 residues. V was pared by 4 bases and J by 3 bases, with 15 bases between. Germline V gives CDR1 SGHRS, CDR2 YFSETQ. CDR3 coding DNA: TGCGCCAGCAGCGCGGACGCCCCAGCTACAGATACGCAGTATTTT. It is translated as CASSADAPATDTQYF.

The chain carries TRBV12-3 or TRBV12-4 and TRBJ1-2, with TRBD1 as a possible D gene (5 bases). There are 14 residues in the CDR3. V gave up 7 bases and J gave up 4 bases, with 16 bases separating them. For the CDR3, the DNA is TGTGCCAGCACGACAGCCTCCCGGAGCTATGGCTACACCTTC. Amino acid sequence: CASTTASRSYGYTF.

The rearrangement joins TRBV5-1 to TRBJ2-7; D possibly corresponds to TRBD1 (6 bases). Germline values: CDR1 SGHRS, CDR2 YFSETQ. V was shortened by 4 bases and J by 2 bases, with 13 bases between the two germline ends. This CDR3 region has 14 residues. DNA of the CDR3: TGCGCCAGCAGCCCGGACAGTATCGCCTACGAGCAGTACTTC. Amino acid sequence: CASSPDSIAYEQYF.

This clonotype has a handful of counts. The CDR3 DNA sequence: TGTGCCAGCAGCGTATCGGGGACGCAGTATTTT. This sequence encodes CASSVSGTQYF. The chain links TRBV7-3 to TRBJ2-3; a weak D match, TRBD2 (5 bases). This CDR3 is built from 11 residues. V lost 5 bases to trimming and J lost 9 bases, with 9 bases between them. The V gene's germline CDR1 is SGHTA and CDR2 FQGTGA.

The chain's CDR3 is CSANMGLPAKNIQYF. CDR3 bases: TGCAGTGCCAACATGGGACTTCCAGCCAAAAACATTCAGTACTTC. The rearrangement uses TRBV20-1 and TRBJ2-4; D is perhaps TRBD2 (6 bases). CDR3 length: 15 residues. V lost 6 bases, J lost 0 bases, and 15 bases lay in between. Germline assignment: CDR1 DFQATT and CDR2 SNEGSKA (reference sequence).

This chain connects TRBV12-3 or TRBV12-4 to TRBJ1-2, with D possibly matching TRBD1 (5 bases). The V end was cut by 5 bases, the J end by 4 bases, with 20 bases between. This CDR3 comprises 16 residues. The CDR3: CASSLPGGWGIYGYTF. CDR3 coding DNA: TGTGCCAGCAGTCTCCCTGGGGGGTGGGGGATCTATGGCTACACCTTC.

The V gene is TRBV6-5, the J gene TRBJ1-6, with TRBD1 matching over 7 bases. This CDR3 region has 15 residues. CDR1 MNHEY and CDR2 SVGAGI come from the germline V gene. Trimming cost V 6 bases and J 7 bases; bases outside gene matches: 9. The CDR3 loop is CASSTTLGQNSPLHF. For the CDR3, the DNA is TGTGCCAGCAGCACGACTTTGGGACAGAATTCACCCCTCCACTTT.

J is TRBJ1-6 and V is TRBV12-3 or TRBV12-4, with 8 positions matching TRBD1. J was trimmed by 9 bases and V by 3 bases; bases with no gene match: 7. The CDR3 consists of 15 residues. CDR3 coding DNA: TGTGCCAGCAGTTTCCGACAGGGGTCGACTTCACCCCTCCACTTT. This codes for CASSFRQGSTSPLHF.

To note about this clonotype: With a much larger clone just one base away, this may be a read error. The chain combines TRBV7-3 with TRBJ2-6; D is tentatively TRBD1 or TRBD2 (5 bases each). In germline, CDR1 is SGHTA, CDR2 FQGTGA. This CDR3 is built from 14 residues. The CDR3 loop is CASSGGSGANALTF. CDR3 coding DNA: TGTGCCAGCAGTGGGGGATCTGGGGCCAACGCCCTGACTTTC.

In this sample, this clonotype turned up a few times. This rearrangement joins TRBV4-2 to TRBJ1-5; D is perhaps TRBD1 (5 bases). Germline V gene lookup returns CDR1 LGHNA and CDR2 YNFKEQ. The CDR3 length is 15 residues. The V end was cut by 4 bases, the J end by 1 base, with 11 bases between. CDR3 loop: CASSPSRGSNQPQHF. As DNA, the CDR3 is TGTGCCAGCAGCCCGAGCCGGGGGAGCAATCAGCCCCAGCATTTT.

The chain joins TRBV11-1 to TRBJ2-5; no clear D gene. V was cut by 2 bases and J by 3 bases, with 7 bases left in between. The CDR3 consists of 13 residues. Germline values: CDR1 SGHAT, CDR2 FQDESV (reference sequence). CDR3 bases: TGTGCCAGCAGCTTAAACCTTGAAGAGACCCAGTACTTC. Amino acids: CASSLNLEETQYF.

The chain uses TRBV6-5 and TRBJ2-5, with a weak D call TRBD1 (6 bases). Trimming took off 8 bases at V and 1 base at J, with 14 bases between the two ends. The CDR3 has 14 residues. CDR1 is MNHEY, CDR2 SVGAGI, per germline. CDR3 sequence (DNA): TGTGCCAGCGGACCCCGGACAGCCCAAGAGACCCAGTACTTC. It translates to CASGPRTAQETQYF.